This TCR beta chain was found in a study of blood T cells in healthy people across ages. This clonotype was detected only a few times. A read error may account for a junction end that differs from germline. Per germline, CDR1 SSHAT and CDR2 FNYEAQ (reference sequence). The CDR3 extends over 15 amino acids. Primers used in a second PCR of about 6 to 11 cycles were a sample-barcoded 5' primer and a J-beta primer mix. Every sample returned 2.5 million or more CDR3-containing paired-end reads. TCRdb re-derived calls from the 5' RACE reads in MiXCR, one entry per CDR3 protein. The sample records 800,000 to 950,000 distinct CDR3 sequences, almost 30% being singletons. These data were likewise used in another study, on T cells of mothers and their children.

The specimen sequenced was blood. This clonotype originated in a woman aged 40 to 49 in good health. The chain has TRBV7-7 and TRBJ2-3, with 8 nucleotides matching TRBD1. CDR3 in DNA: TGTGCTAGCAGCCAGACGACAGGGGGCACAGATACGCAGTATTTT. This encodes CASSQTTGGTDTQYF. The whole variable domain, filled in from reference TRBV7-7 and TRBJ2-3, reads GAGVSQSPRYKVTKRGQDVTLRCDPISSHATLYWYQQALGQGPEFLTYFNYEAQPDKSGLPSDRFSAERPEGSISTLTIQRTEQRDSAMYRCASSQTTGGTDTQYFGPGTRLTVL.